Below are 2 T cell receptor beta chains sequenced from a single sample in a study of blood T cell repertoires in COVID-19. Sequencing was performed with immunoSEQ multiplex PCR; in TCRdb, only in-frame clones are kept and a portion is missing. The sample lists some 60,000 clones; roughly 88% were seen once. The sample consisted of peripheral blood. The receptors here all came from a human donor in a cohort sampled during active COVID-19.

This clone was seen a few times. This chain links TRBV19 with TRBJ1-1; D is undetermined. The germline V and J ends were trimmed by 6 bases and 5 bases, with 10 bases remaining between them. This CDR3 spans 12 amino acids. CDR1 LNHDA and CDR2 SQIVND come from the germline V gene (reference sequence). CDR3 protein: CASRWEGTEAFF. CDR3 coding DNA: TGTGCCAGTAGGTGGGAGGGAACTGAAGCTTTCTTT.

The V gene is TRBV28, the J gene TRBJ1-2; no definite D call. V was pared by 3 bases and J by 8 bases, with 13 bases between. This CDR3 is built from 13 residues. Germline lookup yields CDR1 MDHEN and CDR2 SYDVKM. The CDR3 bases are TGTGCCAGCAGTTTCCGGGGAGGGCGAGGCTACACCTTC. Its protein is CASSFRGGRGYTF.